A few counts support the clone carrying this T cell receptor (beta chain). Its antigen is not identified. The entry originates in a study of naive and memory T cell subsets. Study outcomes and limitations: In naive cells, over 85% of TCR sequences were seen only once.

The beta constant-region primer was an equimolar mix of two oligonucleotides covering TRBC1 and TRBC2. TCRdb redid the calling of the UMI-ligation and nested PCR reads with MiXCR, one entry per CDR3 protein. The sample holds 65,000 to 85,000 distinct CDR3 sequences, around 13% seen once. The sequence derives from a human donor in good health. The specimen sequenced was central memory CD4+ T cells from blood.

The CDR3 DNA reads TGCAGCGTTGAGAAGAGCACTGAAGCTTTCTTT. Residues: CSVEKSTEAFF. The V call is TRBV29-1, the J call TRBJ1-1; D is undetermined. V dropped 3 bases and J dropped 4 bases, with 6 bases sitting between them. Per the germline V gene, CDR1 is SQVTM and CDR2 is ANQGSEA. CDR3 length: 11 residues.